These 24 T cell receptor beta chains came from one sample sequenced in a study of patients and donors after allogeneic stem cell transplantation. TCRdb re-called the RT-PCR reads through MiXCR, storing one row per CDR3 protein. The sample has a few hundred thousand distinct CDR3 sequences, 12% to 15% seen once. What was sequenced was blood, either unsorted or a sorted T cell fraction (not recorded which). The receptor source for this set is a human donor who was either an allogeneic HSCT recipient or a stem cell or donor lymphocyte infusion donor (not recorded which). It is not recorded whose cells these are; they may come from a transplant donor.

This rearrangement joins TRBV6-5 to TRBJ2-5; D remains unclear. Germline CDR1 MNHEY, CDR2 SVGAGI. Trimming left V 4 bases short and J 3 bases short, with 9 bases between. The CDR3 loop spans 13 amino acids. CDR3 DNA sequence: TGTGCCAGCAGTTTAACGGGCGAAGAGACCCAGTACTTC. Translating it yields CASSLTGEETQYF.

In its sample, this clonotype was seen a few times. The chain uses TRBV20-1 and TRBJ1-4, with 12 positions matching TRBD1. The germline V gene encodes CDR1 DFQATT and CDR2 SNEGSKA (reference sequence). The CDR3 covers 18 residues. V shed 5 bases and J 6 bases; nucleotides not matched to a gene: 16. The CDR3 sequence: CSAWTPGQGAVGHEKLFF. The CDR3 DNA sequence: TGCAGTGCTTGGACCCCGGGACAGGGGGCGGTGGGCCATGAAAAACTGTTTTTT.

This clonotype was detected a few times. CDR3 sequence reads: CSATAGAFGEQFF. The CDR3 coding sequence is TGCAGTGCTACAGCGGGGGCTTTCGGTGAGCAGTTCTTC. V and J are TRBV20-1 and TRBJ2-1, with TRBD2 matching 8 bases. V dropped 4 bases and J dropped 9; count of bases not matched to a gene: 8. The germline V gene has CDR1 DFQATT and CDR2 SNEGSKA (reference sequence). This CDR3 is built from 13 residues.

V usage is TRBV6-2 or TRBV6-3 and J usage is TRBJ2-5; tentative D call: TRBD2 (6 bases). From germline, CDR1 is MNHEY and CDR2 SVGEGT. This CDR3 has 19 amino acids. V lost 0 bases and J 4 bases, leaving 24 bases between the germline ends. The chain's CDR3 is CASSYSMVPVGTGGETQYF. DNA for the CDR3: TGTGCCAGCAGTTACTCGATGGTGCCGGTCGGGACTGGGGGAGAGACCCAGTACTTC.

The chain employs TRBV19 and TRBJ2-7; perhaps TRBD1 as D (6 bases). The CDR3 contains 14 residues. V was pared by 6 bases and J by 3 bases, with 15 bases between. The germline V gene encodes CDR1 LNHDA and CDR2 SQIVND (reference sequence). CDR3 nucleotide sequence: TGTGCCAGTAGGGCGGGTGGGGGCATCTACGAGCAGTACTTC. Residues: CASRAGGGIYEQYF. Full variable domain (rest looked up from reference TRBV19 and TRBJ2-7): DGGITQSPKYLFRKEGQNVTLSCEQNLNHDAMYWYRQDPGQGLRLIYYSQIVNDFQKGDIAEGYSVSREKKESFPLTVTSAQKNPTAFYLCASRAGGGIYEQYFGPGTRLTVT.

This clonotype was recorded a few times. The J gene is TRBJ1-4, the V gene TRBV6-2 or TRBV6-3; tentatively, D is TRBD1 (6 bases). Trimming stripped 4 bases from V and 0 bases from J, with 9 bases between. This CDR3 is 15 amino acids long. The germline V gene has CDR1 MNHEY and CDR2 SVGEGT. CDR3 in amino acids: CASSLQGTTNEKLFF. In DNA, the CDR3 is TGTGCCAGCAGTTTACAGGGAACAACTAATGAAAAACTGTTTTTT.

This clonotype was detected many times. The chain is built from TRBV7-8 and TRBJ1-2; D may be TRBD1 (5 bases). In germline, CDR1 is SGHVS, CDR2 FQNEAQ. This CDR3 has 15 residues. The V end lost 4 bases, the J end lost 5 bases, and 17 bases lay between the germline ends. CDR3: CASSSGTVLYYGYTF. In nucleotides, the CDR3 is TGTGCCAGCAGCTCCGGGACCGTTCTATATTATGGCTACACCTTC.

This clonotype was counted many times. The genes are TRBV4-1 and TRBJ2-1; D not resolved. Germline V lookup: CDR1 MGHRA, CDR2 YSYEKL. Trimming cost V 2 bases and J 8 bases, with 13 bases left between them. This CDR3 is 14 amino acids long. The CDR3 reads CASSQTATLDEQFF. CDR3 nucleotides: TGCGCCAGCAGCCAAACGGCCACTCTGGATGAGCAGTTCTTC.

This clonotype was observed a handful of times. It may be a read error: a sequence one base away is much more abundant. V usage is TRBV12-3 or TRBV12-4 and J usage is TRBJ1-5; D call uncertain. This CDR3 region has 14 residues. Trimming removed 1 base at V and 6 bases at J, with 10 bases between. CDR3 DNA sequence: TGTGCCAGCAGTTTAGGTTACAGAAGTCAGCCCCAGCATTTT. The encoded protein is CASSLGYRSQPQHF.

This chain links TRBV20-1 with TRBJ2-1, with 9 bases lining up with TRBD2. This CDR3 contains 13 residues. With 6 bases clipped from V and 6 bases from J, the junction kept 6 bases outside the gene matches. Germline assignment: CDR1 DFQATT and CDR2 SNEGSKA (reference sequence). This CDR3 is CSAEAGGPNEQFF. The CDR3 region has the DNA TGCAGTGCAGAAGCGGGGGGCCCCAATGAGCAGTTCTTC.

This clonotype was picked up a small number of times. V and J are TRBV18 and TRBJ2-3; maybe TRBD2 (6 bases). Trimming left V 3 bases short and J 2 bases short, with 9 bases between. The CDR3 consists of 14 residues. CDR1 is KGHSH and CDR2 is LQKENI in the germline V gene. CDR3 in amino acids: CASSPAGFTDTQYF. The CDR3 DNA follows: TGTGCCAGCTCACCGGCGGGGTTCACAGATACGCAGTATTTT.

This clonotype was detected a few times. The V and J genes are TRBV4-1 and TRBJ1-2; D is unclear. V was trimmed by 0 bases and J by 8 bases, leaving 13 bases between them. The CDR3 loop spans 14 amino acids. CDR1 and CDR2 from the germline V gene are MGHRA and YSYEKL. Here the CDR3 reads CASSQEGSQAGYTF. CDR3 DNA: TGCGCCAGCAGCCAAGAGGGGAGTCAGGCGGGCTACACCTTC.

CDR3 coding DNA: TGTGCCAGCGCGACGATTCGCACTGAAGCTTTCTTT. It codes for CASATIRTEAFF. This chain uses TRBV6-2 or TRBV6-3 with TRBJ1-1; D is uncertain. CDR1 is MNHEY, CDR2 SVGEGT, per germline. CDR3 length: 12 residues. Trimming shortened V by 8 bases and J by 4 bases, and 11 bases separated the two germline ends.

This clonotype turned up a few times. The chain employs TRBV5-1 and TRBJ2-1; 12 positions agree with TRBD2. The germline V gene has CDR1 SGHRS and CDR2 YFSETQ. With V trimmed by 4 bases and J by 8 bases, 13 bases remained unmatched. CDR3 length: 17 amino acids. The CDR3 nucleotides read TGCGCCAGCAGCCGCGGGACTAGCGGGCGCCGGGGGTATGAGCAGTTCTTC. It is translated as CASSRGTSGRRGYEQFF.

The chain links TRBV5-1 to TRBJ2-1, with TRBD2 matching 9 bases. The CDR3 covers 16 residues. Per the germline V gene, CDR1 is SGHRS and CDR2 is YFSETQ. J gave up 7 bases and V 4 bases, and 12 bases lay outside the gene matches. This CDR3 is CASSTVLAGSRNEQFF. CDR3 coding DNA: TGCGCCAGCAGCACCGTCCTAGCGGGGAGCAGGAATGAGCAGTTCTTC.

This clonotype occurred many times. V gene TRBV29-1 combines with J gene TRBJ2-7; TRBD1 might be the D (6 bases). Germline loops: CDR1 SQVTM, CDR2 ANQGSEA. The V gene lost 3 bases and the J gene lost 3 bases, with 9 bases spanning the gap. This CDR3 is built from 12 residues. CDR3 DNA: TGCAGCGTTGAGTTAGGGGGCTACGAGCAGTACTTC. Protein: CSVELGGYEQYF.

The rearrangement links TRBV7-9 to TRBJ1-2; weak D call: TRBD1 (5 bases). The CDR3 runs 14 residues. The V and J ends lost 2 bases and 2 bases respectively, with 9 bases between them. Looked up from germline, CDR1 is SEHNR and CDR2 is FQNEAQ (reference sequence). CDR3 region: CASSLRGANYGYTF. The CDR3 DNA follows: TGTGCCAGCAGCTTAAGGGGCGCGAACTATGGCTACACCTTC.

The chain combines TRBV6-5 with TRBJ2-1; D gene uncertain. The CDR3 extends over 15 amino acids. The germline V gene encodes CDR1 MNHEY and CDR2 SVGAGI. With 2 bases removed from V and 0 bases from J, the gap between germline ends came to 8 bases. The CDR3 here is CASSYGLSSYNEQFF. The DNA for the CDR3 is TGTGCCAGCAGTTACGGGCTCAGCTCCTACAATGAGCAGTTCTTC.

This clonotype was recorded at least ten times. The chain joins TRBV27 to TRBJ2-5, with D perhaps matching TRBD1 (5 bases). With 6 bases removed from V and 5 bases from J, the gap between germline ends came to 19 bases. Germline loops: CDR1 MNHEY, CDR2 SMNVEV (reference sequence). This CDR3 is built from 15 residues. The CDR3 here is CASRKAGLGFETQYF. CDR3 in DNA: TGTGCCAGCAGGAAGGCAGGGCTGGGATTTGAGACCCAGTACTTC.

The V call is TRBV9, the J call TRBJ2-3, with 7 bases lining up with TRBD1. The CDR3 sequence is 15 residues long. Germline loops: CDR1 SGDLS, CDR2 YYNGEE. V was clipped by 4 bases and J by 6 bases; unmatched bases: 11. Here the CDR3 DNA reads TGTGCCAGCAGCACAAGACAGGGCCCGCTGGATACGCAGTATTTT. It is translated as CASSTRQGPLDTQYF.

This clonotype was found a few times. V is TRBV21-1 and J is TRBJ1-4. TRBV21-1 is a known pseudogene. The length of the CDR3 is 10 residues. The CDR3 region is CASIEEKLFF. The CDR3 coding sequence is TGTGCCAGCATAGAAGAAAAACTGTTTTTT.

Only a few counts were recorded for this clonotype. J is TRBJ2-7 and V is TRBV5-1; perhaps TRBD2 as D (5 bases). V shed 0 bases and J shed 3 bases, with 13 bases lying between them. This CDR3 has 15 amino acids. Germline V gives CDR1 SGHRS, CDR2 YFSETQ. The CDR3 DNA sequence: TGCGCCAGCAGCTTGGCTGGACTGTCCAACTACGAGCAGTACTTC. It encodes CASSLAGLSNYEQYF.

The CDR3, as DNA: TGTGCCAGCAGTCCGCAGGGGCCGGGTGGCTACACCTTC. It encodes CASSPQGPGGYTF. The V call is TRBV6-1, the J call TRBJ1-2; D is possibly TRBD1 (6 bases). The CDR3 length is 13 residues. The germline CDR1 and CDR2 sequences are MNHNS and SASEGT. V was cut by 5 bases and J by 7 bases, with 14 bases left in between.

This clonotype showed up many times. The genes are TRBV27 and TRBJ1-1, with D unclear. The CDR3 has 14 amino acids. Trimming removed 1 base from V and 4 bases from J, with 10 bases in between. Germline V gene sequence: CDR1 MNHEY, CDR2 SMNVEV (reference sequence). CDR3 amino acids: CASSLLSGFTEAFF. The DNA of the CDR3 is TGTGCCAGCAGTTTATTATCGGGTTTCACTGAAGCTTTCTTT.